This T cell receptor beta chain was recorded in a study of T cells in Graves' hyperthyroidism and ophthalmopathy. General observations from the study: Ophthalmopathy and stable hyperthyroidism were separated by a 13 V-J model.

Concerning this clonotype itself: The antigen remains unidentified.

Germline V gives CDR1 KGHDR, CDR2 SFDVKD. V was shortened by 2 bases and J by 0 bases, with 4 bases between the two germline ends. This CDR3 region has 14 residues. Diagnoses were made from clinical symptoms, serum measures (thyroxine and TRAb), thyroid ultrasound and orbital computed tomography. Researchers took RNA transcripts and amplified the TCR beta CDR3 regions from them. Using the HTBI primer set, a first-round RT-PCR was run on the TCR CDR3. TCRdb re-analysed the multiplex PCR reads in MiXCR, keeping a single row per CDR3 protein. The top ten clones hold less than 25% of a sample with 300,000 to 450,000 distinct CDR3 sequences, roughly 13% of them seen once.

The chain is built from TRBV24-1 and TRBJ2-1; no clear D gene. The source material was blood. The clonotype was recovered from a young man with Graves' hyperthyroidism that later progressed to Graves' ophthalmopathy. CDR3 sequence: CATSDSSSYNEQFF. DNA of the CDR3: TGTGCCACCAGTGATTCCAGCTCCTACAATGAGCAGTTCTTC.